The 21 T cell receptor beta chains presented below share a single source sample, sequenced in a study of CD8+ T cells in alopecia areata. The sample's treatment: oral pan-JAK inhibitor, 5-10 mg twice daily. RNA was isolated and reverse transcribed to cDNA, the sequencing template. Measured with immunoSEQ multiplex PCR; TCRdb has only the in-frame clones, and not every one. Counted here are more than 100,000 clones, more than 40% occurring once; the ten biggest clones make up 0.46%. Sequencing was performed on CD4+ T cells sorted from blood, taken at week 4, from a patient treated with tofacitinib. These receptors were collected from a human donor with alopecia areata.

A few counts support this clone. The chain combines TRBV7-9 with TRBJ2-5, with D unclear. Trimming cost V 5 bases and J 1 base, with 14 bases left between them. The CDR3 contains 15 residues. The germline V gene encodes CDR1 SEHNR and CDR2 FQNEAQ (reference sequence). CDR3 in DNA: TGTGCCAGCAGCCCCTCTGAAGGTCCCCAAGAGACCCAGTACTTC. Its translation is CASSPSEGPQETQYF. Drawing the rest from reference TRBV7-9 and TRBJ2-5, the complete variable domain is DTGVSQNPRHKITKRGQNVTFRCDPISEHNRLYWYRQTLGQGPEFLTYFQNEAQLEKSRLLSDRFSAERPKGSFSTLEIQRTEQGDSAMYLCASSPSEGPQETQYFGPGTRLLVL.

The chain couples TRBV21-1 to TRBJ2-6; TRBD1 is the table's D call and was not checked against the DNA. TRBV21-1 counts as a pseudogene. CDR3 length equals 18 residues. This chain's CDR3 is CASSKRKGQTSGANVLTF. For the CDR3, the DNA is TGTGCCAGCAGCAAACGTAAGGGACAGACATCTGGGGCCAACGTCCTGACTTTC.

V usage is TRBV6-6 and J usage is TRBJ2-7, with 8 bases that match TRBD2. Germline assignment: CDR1 MNHNY and CDR2 SVGAGI (reference sequence). This CDR3 region has 16 residues. Trimming at V came to 2 bases and at J to 0 bases, leaving 6 bases not matched to a gene. This CDR3 reads CASSYPGGRPSYEQYF. DNA of the CDR3: TGTGCCAGCAGTTACCCGGGGGGGAGGCCCTCCTACGAGCAGTACTTC.

J is TRBJ1-5 and V is TRBV15; no definite D call. This CDR3 has 13 amino acids. Germline V gene lookup returns CDR1 LNHNV and CDR2 YYDKDF (reference sequence). V gave up 0 bases and J gave up 9 bases, with 9 bases separating them. In nucleotides, the CDR3 is TGTGCCACCAGCAGAGATCCCGAGGGGCCCCAGCATTTT. Its translation is CATSRDPEGPQHF.

A remark on this clone: Other DNA sequences in this specimen translate into the identical CDR3. The J gene is TRBJ2-7, the V gene TRBV6-5, with 8 bases identical to TRBD1. The length of the CDR3 is 15 residues. V shed 2 bases, J shed 2 bases, and the junction held 5 bases outside the gene matches. Per germline, CDR1 MNHEY and CDR2 SVGAGI. CDR3 nucleotides: TGTGCCAGCAGTTACCGCGGACAGGGCGCCTACGAGCAGTACTTC. Encoded protein: CASSYRGQGAYEQYF.

V and J are TRBV5-4 and TRBJ1-1; 9 positions agree with TRBD1. From germline, CDR1 is SGHNT and CDR2 YYREEE (reference sequence). This CDR3 has 16 amino acids. Trimming at V came to 3 bases and at J to 1 base, leaving 7 bases not matched to a gene. CDR3 amino acids: CASSSGRDRENTEAFF. In nucleotides, the CDR3 is TGTGCCAGCAGCTCGGGCCGGGACAGGGAGAACACTGAAGCTTTCTTT.

The rearrangement joins TRBV30 to TRBJ1-2, with D possibly TRBD1 on 5 matching bases. The CDR3 length is 12 residues. The V gene's germline CDR1 is GTSNPN and CDR2 SVGIG (reference sequence). Between the trimmed V and J ends, which lost 5 bases and 2 bases, there was a span of 9 bases. CDR3 loop: CAWDRGNYGYTF. DNA of the CDR3: TGTGCCTGGGACAGAGGGAACTATGGCTACACCTTC.

This chain uses TRBV7-9 with TRBJ1-3, with D possibly TRBD1 on 6 matching bases. The V end lost 6 bases, the J end lost 4 bases, and 16 bases lay between the germline ends. This CDR3 has 15 residues. CDR1 is SEHNR, CDR2 FQNEAQ, per germline (reference sequence). In nucleotides, the CDR3 is TGTGCCAGCAGAAGACTGACAGGTTCGGGAAACACCATATATTTT. This codes for CASRRLTGSGNTIYF.

The chain links TRBV7-2 to TRBJ2-1, with 9 positions matching TRBD2. Germline V gene data show CDR1 as SGHTA and CDR2 as FQGNSA. The V segment lost 1 base and the J segment 6 bases; nucleotides outside the gene matches: 7. The CDR3 is made up of 16 amino acids. CDR3 nucleotides: TGTGCCAGCAGCTTAGATGGAGCGGGAGGAGGCAATGAGCAGTTCTTC. Its translation is CASSLDGAGGGNEQFF.

This clone occurred a few times. The chain has TRBV6-5 and TRBJ1-1; D ambiguous. The germline V and J ends were trimmed by 6 bases and 5 bases, with 13 bases remaining between them. The CDR3 extends over 13 amino acids. CDR1 is MNHEY and CDR2 is SVGAGI in the germline V gene. CDR3 bases: TGTGCCAGCAGAATGGGAGGAGGGACTGAAGCTTTCTTT. Translation gives CASRMGGGTEAFF.

The rearrangement uses TRBV9 and TRBJ1-2; 7 nucleotides line up with TRBD1. Trimming at V came to 3 bases and at J to 8 bases, leaving 10 bases not matched to a gene. Germline V gene data show CDR1 as SGDLS and CDR2 as YYNGEE. This CDR3 contains 14 residues. CDR3 protein: CASSGAQGVGGYTF. The CDR3 DNA reads as TGTGCCAGCAGCGGAGCTCAGGGGGTGGGCGGCTACACCTTC. The full variable domain, its missing parts supplied by reference TRBV9 and TRBJ1-2, is DSGVTQTPKHLITATGQRVTLRCSPRSGDLSVYWYQQSLDQGLQFLIQYYNGEERAKGNILERFSAQQFPDLHSELNLSSLELGDSALYFCASSGAQGVGGYTFGSGTRLTVV.

This clone was observed a handful of times. The rearrangement links TRBV30 to TRBJ2-3; D is possibly TRBD1 (5 bases). From germline, CDR1 is GTSNPN and CDR2 SVGIG (reference sequence). The CDR3 is made up of 14 amino acids. V was cut by 2 bases and J by 0 bases, with 9 bases left in between. The CDR3 protein is CAWSQGSSTDTQYF. CDR3 DNA: TGTGCCTGGAGTCAGGGCAGCAGCACAGATACGCAGTATTTT.

V usage is TRBV11-2 and J usage is TRBJ1-2, with TRBD1 identical over 8 bases. Germline CDR1 is SGHAT and CDR2 is FQNNGV. The CDR3 runs 14 residues. V lost 5 bases and J lost 8; bases outside the gene matches: 10. Here the CDR3 reads CASSPIRGRGGYTF. The CDR3 DNA reads as TGTGCCAGCAGCCCGATCAGGGGGCGCGGAGGCTACACCTTC.

The chain combines TRBV7-9 with TRBJ2-1, with D possibly being TRBD2 (5 bases). Germline-derived CDR1 and CDR2 are SEHNR and FQNEAQ (reference sequence). The CDR3 consists of 15 residues. The V end was cut by 1 base, the J end by 2 bases, with 9 bases between. The CDR3 sequence is CASSLVASAYNEQFF. The CDR3 region has the DNA TGTGCCAGCAGCTTAGTAGCGTCCGCCTACAATGAGCAGTTCTTC.

This chain joins TRBV5-1 and TRBJ2-6; no definite D call. Germline loops: CDR1 SGHRS, CDR2 YFSETQ. The CDR3 length is 13 residues. The V end lost 1 base, the J end lost 3 bases, and 2 bases lay between the germline ends. CDR3: CASSLLGANVLTF. The CDR3 region has the DNA TGCGCCAGCAGCTTGCTTGGGGCCAACGTCCTGACTTTC.

This clone was counted a few times. The V and J genes are TRBV29-1 and TRBJ1-1; TRBD1 is a possible D gene (6 bases). In germline, CDR1 is SQVTM, CDR2 ANQGSEA. V was clipped by 4 bases and J by 1 base, with 25 bases between them. This CDR3 comprises 18 residues. CDR3 protein: CSVGEGWTALVTNTEAFF. CDR3 sequence (DNA): TGCAGCGTTGGAGAGGGATGGACAGCCCTGGTAACGAACACTGAAGCTTTCTTT.

The V call is TRBV28, the J call TRBJ2-1, with 14 bases fitting TRBD2. Germline values: CDR1 MDHEN, CDR2 SYDVKM. Trimming took 5 bases from V and 10 from J; bases not matched to a gene: 10. The CDR3 consists of 16 residues. CDR3 loop: CASSLRLAGGPGEQFF. The CDR3 bases are TGTGCCAGCAGTCTCAGACTAGCGGGGGGGCCAGGAGAGCAGTTCTTC.

The chain uses TRBV15 and TRBJ2-3; 7 bases align to TRBD2. The V gene end was trimmed by 6 bases and the J gene end by 2 bases; junction bases not matched to a gene: 2. The CDR3 sequence is 13 residues long. Germline V gene data show CDR1 as LNHNV and CDR2 as YYDKDF (reference sequence). CDR3 coding DNA: TGTGCCACCAGGGGGGGGTACACAGATACGCAGTATTTT. Encoded protein: CATRGGYTDTQYF.

The chain carries TRBV25-1 and TRBJ2-3; 10 nucleotides match TRBD2. CDR1 and CDR2 from the germline V gene are MGHDK and SYGVNS. V was pared by 1 base and J by 4 bases, with 8 bases of the junction left unmatched. The CDR3 runs to 17 residues. CDR3 sequence (DNA): TGTGCCAGCAGTGAATCGAGGTCACTAGCGGGACCAGATACGCAGTATTTT. This codes for CASSESRSLAGPDTQYF.

This clone was counted a single time. The chain links TRBV2 to TRBJ2-5; possible D gene TRBD2, 6 bases. Germline CDR1 reads SNHLY; CDR2 reads FYNNEI. V shed 8 bases and J shed 2 bases, with 9 bases lying between them. This CDR3 spans 12 amino acids. The CDR3 sequence is CASGAGQETQYF. Here the CDR3 DNA reads TGTGCCAGCGGGGCGGGACAAGAGACCCAGTACTTC.

The chain carries TRBV5-6 and TRBJ1-2; 7 positions match TRBD1. The CDR3 is made up of 16 amino acids. CDR1 is SGHDT and CDR2 is YYEEEE in the germline V gene. V was clipped by 3 bases and J by 5 bases; unmatched bases: 13. In nucleotides, the CDR3 is TGTGCCAGCAGCTCCATTAGGTGGGGGACAGTGTATGGCTACACCTTC. Amino acid sequence: CASSSIRWGTVYGYTF.